This TCR beta chain was sequenced for a study of blood T cell repertoires in COVID-19. Study at large: Acute and convalescent COVID-19 samples came from the United States, Italy and Spain.

In germline, CDR1 is MNHEY, CDR2 SMNVEV (reference sequence). The V and J ends lost 11 bases and 3 bases respectively, with 10 bases between them. The CDR3 runs to 11 residues. In the source study's methods: Estimates of nucleated cell counts were drawn from the amplification of reference gene primers. Assay: immunoSEQ multiplex PCR; the TCRdb copy retains only in-frame clones and omits some. V and J calls and clone size follow that table, whereas D and trimming were derived from the DNA. In the table there are about 63,000 clones, 79% of which are singletons. The rearrangement links TRBV27 to TRBJ1-1; no firm D call. The material sequenced was peripheral blood. This sequence originates from a human donor in a cohort sampled during active COVID-19. This chain's CDR3 is CAAGLDTEAFF. The CDR3 nucleotides read TGTGCCGCGGGGTTGGACACTGAAGCTTTCTTT.